Listed below are T cell receptor beta chains from one sample, sequenced in a study of OX40 agonist ivuxolimab in advanced cancers. Repertoires were generated with immunoSEQ multiplex PCR, while TCRdb's copy carries only in-frame clones and drops some. The sample has under 75,000 clones; around 90% are singletons. The input for sequencing was CD4+ or CD8+ T cells sorted from blood, taken in a trial of the OX40 agonist ivuxolimab. These receptors were collected from an adult with an advanced solid tumor such as melanoma, head and neck, liver or kidney cancer. Each CDR3 is given with its conserved first and last residue. The D gene is left open where the match is weak. Only some rows state a clone size, as once, few, many or a class for expanded clones.

j_call v_call d_call clone_size cdr3_nt cdr3_aa
TRBJ2-7 TRBV5-6 TRBD1 - TGTGCCAGCAGCTTGGGACAGGGTCCCTACGAGCAGTACTTC CASSLGQGPYEQYF
TRBJ2-2 TRBV18 - - TGTGCCAGCCCTGAGTCGGAAACCGGGGAGCTGTTTTTT CASPESETGELFF
TRBJ2-2 TRBV10-3 TRBD2 - TGTGCCAGCGGGACTAGCGGTGACGGGGAGCTGTTTTTT CASGTSGDGELFF
TRBJ2-7 TRBV11-2 TRBD2 - TGTGCCAGCAGCTTAGATACGCGGTGGGGAGCGGGGGGATCCTACGAGCAGTACTTC CASSLDTRWGAGGSYEQYF
TRBJ1-1 TRBV2 - - TGTGCCAGCAGTGAAGCAGGAAGGAAGATGAACACTGAAGCTTTCTTT CASSEAGRKMNTEAFF
TRBJ2-5 TRBV7-3 - - TGTGCCAGCAGCTCGGACAGTGACGAGACCCAGTACTTC CASSSDSDETQYF
TRBJ2-7 TRBV15 TRBD1 - TGTGCCACCAGCAGGGACAGGGGGCTATACGAGCAGTACTTC CATSRDRGLYEQYF
TRBJ2-2 TRBV28 - - TGTGCCAGCAGTGGACACATAAACACCGGGGAGCTGTTTTTT CASSGHINTGELFF
TRBJ1-2 TRBV11-3 - once TGTGCCAGCAGCCGGGGGGGACACTACTATGGCTACACCTTC CASSRGGHYYGYTF
TRBJ2-1 TRBV11-2 - - TGTGCCAGCAGCTTGGGGAGCGAGGGTATCTACAATGAGCAGTTCTTC CASSLGSEGIYNEQFF
TRBJ1-2 TRBV30 - - TGTGCCTGGACCATAGGGGCAGGACCACAGTTCTATGGCTACACCTTC CAWTIGAGPQFYGYTF
TRBJ1-2 TRBV4-3 - - TGCGCCAGCAGCCAAGATTGGGGCTATGGCTACACCTTC CASSQDWGYGYTF
TRBJ2-7 TRBV27 TRBD2 few TGTGCCAGCAGCCAGAGAGGGACTAGCAACGAGCAGTACTTC CASSQRGTSNEQYF
TRBJ2-1 TRBV4-1 - once TGCGCCAGCAGCGCTACTAGGACATACAATGAGCAGTTCTTC CASSATRTYNEQFF
TRBJ1-5 TRBV7-2 - - TGTGCCAGCAGCAACCCTGAATATAGCAATCAGCCCCAGCATTTT CASSNPEYSNQPQHF
TRBJ2-5 TRBV2 TRBD1 - TGTGCCAGCATTGGGGGGACAGGGGGCCAAGAGACCCAGTACTTC CASIGGTGGQETQYF
TRBJ2-7 TRBV7-1 TRBD2 - TGTGCCAGCAGCTTGGATAGCGGGAGCTACGAGCAGTACTTC CASSLDSGSYEQYF